Below, 6 T cell receptor beta chains from the same sample are listed, as sequenced in a study of T cell clonality in common variable immunodeficiency. These receptors lack a known antigen. Study observations and caveats: Fewer deletions and N-nucleotide insertions were reportedly seen in common variable immunodeficiency TCR beta sequences.

TCRdb's copy holds only in-frame clones and misses some; the assay was immunoSEQ multiplex PCR. The sample yields about 15,000 clones, without any singletons. The sample was peripheral blood mononuclear cells. These receptor sequences come from a human donor with common variable immunodeficiency.

This chain's CDR3 is CASSFGGGYNEQFF. The CDR3 bases that were read are TGTGCCAGCAGCTTTGGCGGGGGCTACAATGAG. The rearrangement links TRBV11-2 to TRBJ2-1; 7 nucleotides align to TRBD2. The read ends 3 residues shy of where the CDR3 ends; the end is completed using the germline J gene. CDR1 and CDR2 from the germline V gene are SGHAT and FQNNGV. The CDR3 has 14 amino acids. J was trimmed by 3 bases and V by 3 bases; bases with no gene match: 2.

This clone was seen a few times. Relative to the germline gene, one junction end is altered; a read error may explain this. Sequencing ends 3 residues short of the CDR3 end; the germline J gene provides the rest. The chain has TRBV7-7 and TRBJ2-7; 15 bases are a match to TRBD2. The CDR3 runs to 15 residues. Germline values: CDR1 SSHAT, CDR2 FNYEAQ (reference sequence). The sequenced part of the CDR3 DNA is TGTGCTAGCAGCCCGGGACTAGCGGGAGGCTACGAG. This translates into CASSPGLAGGYE. The full CDR3 reads CASSPGLAGGYEQYF.

This clone was observed many times. The sequenced fragment ends 3 residues before the CDR3 boundary, so the rest is inferred from the germline J gene. The V gene is TRBV19, the J gene TRBJ2-1, with 11 nucleotides matching TRBD2. This CDR3 is 20 amino acids long. The J segment lost 6 bases and the V segment lost 0 bases, leaving 16 bases of the junction unmatched. Germline loops: CDR1 LNHDA, CDR2 SQIVND (reference sequence). Partial CDR3 DNA: TGTGCCAGTAGTATAGACCCCCCGAGTGTGTTTAGCGGGGGGGTCAATGAG. Residues: CASSIDPPSVFSGGVNE. From start to end, the CDR3 is CASSIDPPSVFSGGVNEQFF.

In its sample, this clone was seen many times. With the read ending 3 residues before the CDR3 end, the germline J gene is used to fill in that end. The rearrangement joins TRBV5-6 to TRBJ2-1; TRBD2 is a possible D gene (5 bases). This CDR3 comprises 14 residues. Per germline, CDR1 SGHDT and CDR2 YYEEEE. V dropped 4 bases and J dropped 3 bases, with 11 bases sitting between them. The CDR3 spells CASSLRGLYNEQFF. Incomplete CDR3 DNA: TGTGCCAGCAGCCTTCGGGGTCTCTACAATGAG.

A word on this clone: The CDR3 goes on 3 residues after the read ends, and that part is filled in from the germline J gene. The chain uses TRBV19 and TRBJ2-5; 8 bases are shared with TRBD2. J was trimmed by 4 bases and V by 5 bases; bases with no gene match: 9. Germline V CDR1 and CDR2: LNHDA, SQIVND (reference sequence). There are 15 residues in the CDR3. The CDR3 sequence: CASSPLRGEGETQYF. CDR3 DNA (partial): TGTGCCAGTAGTCCCCTGCGGGGGGAAGGAGAGACC.

This clone was picked up a small number of times. The DNA ends 3 residues before the CDR3 does, and the rest of the CDR3 is filled in from the germline J gene. This chain links TRBV2 with TRBJ2-2; TRBD1 matches at 8 bases. Per germline, CDR1 SNHLY and CDR2 FYNNEI. The CDR3 spans 14 residues. The CDR3 DNA, read in part, is TGTGCGAGCCGGGACAGGTCGTACACCGGGGAG. It encodes CASRDRSYTGE. The whole CDR3 is CASRDRSYTGELFF.